One TCR beta chain is described in this entry. Its matching antigen is unknown. The junction shows a germline mismatch at one end, possibly a read error. The use of a sample-barcoded 5' primer and a J-beta primer mix characterized a second PCR of roughly 7 to 12 cycles. TCRdb independently ran MiXCR on the 5' RACE reads; one entry per CDR3 protein. This table has 600,000 or so distinct CDR3 sequences, 40% to 50% appearing once. From germline, CDR1 is MNHEY and CDR2 SVGAGI. The CDR3 is made up of 15 amino acids. The sample originates from a study of blood T cells in healthy people across ages. Study-level results: Estimates drawn from one million T cells were deemed to understate diversity.

This chain uses TRBV6-5 with TRBJ2-7, with a tentative D call TRBD2 (5 bases). The sample consisted of blood. The TCR originated in an elderly man in good health. For the CDR3, the DNA is TGTGCCAGCAGTTACGACGGGAATAAGGCCTACGGGCAGTACTTC. It yields the protein CASSYDGNKAYGQYF.